A selection of T cell receptor beta chains follows, all from one sample in a study of response to subunit inactivated influenza vaccine. TCRdb passed the RT-PCR reads through MiXCR, listing each CDR3 protein once. Of 150,000 to 200,000 distinct CDR3 sequences detected, approximately 12% appear once; the ten largest clones hold approximately 32%. These records were also assigned to another study, of T cells expressing NK-cell markers.

This material consisted of CD8+ T cells sorted from PBMCs, taken 11 to 12 days after vaccination. The receptors originated from a man in his forties or fifties who received an inactivated influenza vaccine. Both conserved end residues are part of each CDR3. The order of the fields is CDR3 protein, V gene, J gene, CDR3 length.

CDR3aa: CASSLNPLGDTQYF
v_gene: TRBV7-3
j_gene: TRBJ2-3
len: 14

CDR3aa: CATSPSGYEQYF
v_gene: TRBV15
j_gene: TRBJ2-7
len: 12

CDR3aa: CASSLSTSGRAGELFF
v_gene: TRBV27
j_gene: TRBJ2-2
len: 16

CDR3aa: CASRTSIGSYEQYF
v_gene: TRBV28
j_gene: TRBJ2-7
len: 14

CDR3aa: CASSFDRDNEQFF
v_gene: TRBV27
j_gene: TRBJ2-1
len: 13

CDR3aa: CASSQDFVTSGSVYEQYF
v_gene: TRBV4-3
j_gene: TRBJ2-7
len: 18

CDR3aa: CASSESGNSYYEQYF
v_gene: TRBV10-2
j_gene: TRBJ2-7
len: 15

CDR3aa: CASSYRVASTDTQYF
v_gene: TRBV6-2/TRBV6-3
j_gene: TRBJ2-3
len: 15

CDR3aa: CASSFYGGGEQFF
v_gene: TRBV12-3/TRBV12-4
j_gene: TRBJ2-1
len: 13

CDR3aa: CASSLGGGLNQPQHF
v_gene: TRBV12-3/TRBV12-4
j_gene: TRBJ1-5
len: 15

CDR3aa: CASSLGIAHTDTQYF
v_gene: TRBV7-7
j_gene: TRBJ2-3
len: 15

CDR3aa: CASSLEGGEGETQYF
v_gene: TRBV13
j_gene: TRBJ2-5
len: 15

CDR3aa: CASSLGPESSNQPQHF
v_gene: TRBV5-1
j_gene: TRBJ1-5
len: 16

CDR3aa: CASSPAPQIYEQYF
v_gene: TRBV18
j_gene: TRBJ2-7
len: 14

CDR3aa: CATRESREGYEQYF
v_gene: TRBV28
j_gene: TRBJ2-7
len: 14

CDR3aa: CSVTPGLPSLHEQFF
v_gene: TRBV29-1
j_gene: TRBJ2-1
len: 15

CDR3aa: CSAPDRERGTQYF
v_gene: TRBV20-1
j_gene: TRBJ2-5
len: 13

CDR3aa: CASSFSLDGYTF
v_gene: TRBV5-1
j_gene: TRBJ1-2
len: 12

CDR3aa: CASSVGQINTGELFF
v_gene: TRBV7-8
j_gene: TRBJ2-2
len: 15

CDR3aa: CASSRDGTSVTDTQYF
v_gene: TRBV4-3
j_gene: TRBJ2-3
len: 16

CDR3aa: CASRSSGGGETQYF
v_gene: TRBV10-2
j_gene: TRBJ2-5
len: 14

CDR3aa: CASSYSRDRGYEQYF
v_gene: TRBV6-2/TRBV6-3
j_gene: TRBJ2-7
len: 15

CDR3aa: CASQGQGYTF
v_gene: TRBV25-1
j_gene: TRBJ1-2
len: 10

CDR3aa: CASGWTGANSPLHF
v_gene: TRBV27
j_gene: TRBJ1-6
len: 14

CDR3aa: CASSIDARGSYNEQFF
v_gene: TRBV19
j_gene: TRBJ2-1
len: 16

CDR3aa: CASSLDSTYNEQFF
v_gene: TRBV12-3/TRBV12-4
j_gene: TRBJ2-1
len: 14

CDR3aa: CASSKRPDTQYF
v_gene: TRBV19
j_gene: TRBJ2-3
len: 12

CDR3aa: CASRSPAGGSYEQYF
v_gene: TRBV27
j_gene: TRBJ2-7
len: 15

CDR3aa: CASSLARGQRPYEQYF
v_gene: TRBV12-3/TRBV12-4
j_gene: TRBJ2-7
len: 16

CDR3aa: CASSDAGGFTEQFF
v_gene: TRBV6-1
j_gene: TRBJ2-1
len: 14

CDR3aa: CASMGGDTQYF
v_gene: TRBV5-1
j_gene: TRBJ2-3
len: 11

CDR3aa: CASSTPLGSFNEQFF
v_gene: TRBV28
j_gene: TRBJ2-1
len: 15

CDR3aa: CSAFGLAGIQETQYF
v_gene: TRBV20-1
j_gene: TRBJ2-5
len: 15

CDR3aa: CASSLGRMYTDTQYF
v_gene: TRBV28
j_gene: TRBJ2-3
len: 15

CDR3aa: CASSNPKMNTGELFF
v_gene: TRBV6-2/TRBV6-3
j_gene: TRBJ2-2
len: 15

CDR3aa: CASSLTDSIFYEQYF
v_gene: TRBV5-1
j_gene: TRBJ2-7
len: 15

CDR3aa: CASRGLGQGLYEQYF
v_gene: TRBV6-1
j_gene: TRBJ2-7
len: 15

CDR3aa: CASSQEVGLNTEAFF
v_gene: TRBV4-1
j_gene: TRBJ1-1
len: 15

CDR3aa: CASSLAGGSNTGELFF
v_gene: TRBV5-1
j_gene: TRBJ2-2
len: 16

CDR3aa: CASTAVAGEQFF
v_gene: TRBV12-3/TRBV12-4
j_gene: TRBJ2-1
len: 12

CDR3aa: CASSFIGLEIYEQFF
v_gene: TRBV27
j_gene: TRBJ2-1
len: 15

CDR3aa: CASSLVGQGNTEAFF
v_gene: TRBV7-6
j_gene: TRBJ1-1
len: 15

CDR3aa: CASTAGATEAFF
v_gene: TRBV5-4
j_gene: TRBJ1-1
len: 12

CDR3aa: CASSSLVALGSKAFF
v_gene: TRBV7-1
j_gene: TRBJ1-1
len: 15

CDR3aa: CASSQEWHTYEQYF
v_gene: TRBV4-2
j_gene: TRBJ2-7
len: 14